The rows below give T cell receptor beta chains drawn from one sample of a study of T-cell memory formation after mild COVID-19. TCRdb passed the 5' RACE reads through MiXCR, listing each CDR3 protein once. The repertoire consists of 400,000 or so distinct CDR3 sequences, with 15% to 20% occurring once and the leading ten covering about 8.1%. Sequenced sample: PBMCs or a T cell subset sorted from them (not recorded which). These TCRs come from an adult woman who had mild COVID-19 (a few samples of this study predate the infection). Cell type and time point are not known. Each CDR3 is given with its conserved first and last residue. The order of the fields is J gene, V gene, CDR3 protein.

J gene: TRBJ2-3
V gene: TRBV10-3
CDR3 protein: CAIRHSGTGSTDTQYF

J gene: TRBJ2-1
V gene: TRBV20-1
CDR3 protein: CSARGLNNEQFF

J gene: TRBJ2-3
V gene: TRBV7-9
CDR3 protein: CASTPTSLDTQYF

J gene: TRBJ1-5
V gene: TRBV12-3/TRBV12-4
CDR3 protein: CASSFGQGAQPQHF

J gene: TRBJ2-2
V gene: TRBV3-1
CDR3 protein: CASSQITRLAGTGELFF

J gene: TRBJ1-5
V gene: TRBV6-5
CDR3 protein: CASSPGTPTWQPQHF

J gene: TRBJ2-2
V gene: TRBV7-3
CDR3 protein: CASGRPDTGELFF

J gene: TRBJ2-7
V gene: TRBV7-8
CDR3 protein: CASSSGGYNEQYF

J gene: TRBJ1-1
V gene: TRBV7-6
CDR3 protein: CASSLTSERMNTEAFF

J gene: TRBJ2-3
V gene: TRBV20-1
CDR3 protein: CSARIGITDTQYF

J gene: TRBJ2-3
V gene: TRBV4-2
CDR3 protein: CASSQEGTNTDTQYF

J gene: TRBJ1-2
V gene: TRBV15
CDR3 protein: CATSRGDTGFRGYTF

J gene: TRBJ2-7
V gene: TRBV5-1
CDR3 protein: CASSERLAGRYEQYF

J gene: TRBJ1-6
V gene: TRBV5-4
CDR3 protein: CASSLAGGSPLHF

J gene: TRBJ2-3
V gene: TRBV2
CDR3 protein: CASSVAGVTDTQYF

J gene: TRBJ2-5
V gene: TRBV25-1
CDR3 protein: CASSELGKTQYF

J gene: TRBJ1-3
V gene: TRBV30
CDR3 protein: CACITGFGNTIYF

J gene: TRBJ2-2
V gene: TRBV10-3
CDR3 protein: CAISESTGMTGELFF

J gene: TRBJ1-1
V gene: TRBV11-3
CDR3 protein: CASSFAGLNTEAFF

J gene: TRBJ1-1
V gene: TRBV30
CDR3 protein: CAWTKQDLSTEAFF

J gene: TRBJ1-1
V gene: TRBV4-2
CDR3 protein: CASSQDMLERAFF

J gene: TRBJ1-3
V gene: TRBV7-3
CDR3 protein: CASSLSPSGNTIYF

J gene: TRBJ2-4
V gene: TRBV4-1
CDR3 protein: CASSQHYRGGGIQYF

J gene: TRBJ1-6
V gene: TRBV20-1
CDR3 protein: CSAAAEGRNNSPLHF

J gene: TRBJ1-1
V gene: TRBV20-1
CDR3 protein: CSAREGGTEAFF

J gene: TRBJ2-7
V gene: TRBV20-1
CDR3 protein: CSAAIGGTPTYEQYF

J gene: TRBJ2-7
V gene: TRBV7-6
CDR3 protein: CASSLYRDSSYEQYF

J gene: TRBJ1-5
V gene: TRBV18
CDR3 protein: CASSSTGTGGLGGQPQHF

J gene: TRBJ1-1
V gene: TRBV2
CDR3 protein: CASRQMNTEAFF

J gene: TRBJ1-1
V gene: TRBV11-3
CDR3 protein: CASTRTDRNTEAFF

J gene: TRBJ2-7
V gene: TRBV5-1
CDR3 protein: CASSGQNPYEQYF

J gene: TRBJ1-1
V gene: TRBV28
CDR3 protein: CASTLTLGNTEAFF

J gene: TRBJ2-7
V gene: TRBV20-1
CDR3 protein: CSGVREGRPYEQYF

J gene: TRBJ2-3
V gene: TRBV9
CDR3 protein: CASSVGLGSTDTQYF

J gene: TRBJ2-5
V gene: TRBV5-1
CDR3 protein: CASSLPPQETQYF

J gene: TRBJ2-1
V gene: TRBV2
CDR3 protein: CASRGSLSSYNEQFF

J gene: TRBJ1-1
V gene: TRBV2
CDR3 protein: CASSETPFGGRQGTNTEAFF

J gene: TRBJ2-1
V gene: TRBV6-6
CDR3 protein: CASSRWDSGGYNEQFF

J gene: TRBJ2-2
V gene: TRBV19
CDR3 protein: CASRLEGLSVTGELFF

J gene: TRBJ2-7
V gene: TRBV15
CDR3 protein: CATSMRESSYEQYF

J gene: TRBJ2-7
V gene: TRBV9
CDR3 protein: CASSETGWEGYEQYF

J gene: TRBJ2-1
V gene: TRBV24-1
CDR3 protein: CATSALDREKQFF

J gene: TRBJ1-1
V gene: TRBV25-1
CDR3 protein: CASTRSRQTEAFF

J gene: TRBJ1-2
V gene: TRBV2
CDR3 protein: CASSVKLSGTAFSGGYTF

J gene: TRBJ2-7
V gene: TRBV4-3
CDR3 protein: CASSVVQGVVSYEQYF

J gene: TRBJ1-1
V gene: TRBV20-1
CDR3 protein: CSAQAGRGTEAFF

J gene: TRBJ2-3
V gene: TRBV24-1
CDR3 protein: CATSALPGDTQYF

J gene: TRBJ1-1
V gene: TRBV3-1
CDR3 protein: CASSQDPGMGTEAFF

J gene: TRBJ2-2
V gene: TRBV5-1
CDR3 protein: CASTQGDGAGELFF

J gene: TRBJ2-3
V gene: TRBV7-2
CDR3 protein: CASSLGQFGDTQYF

J gene: TRBJ2-7
V gene: TRBV6-2/TRBV6-3
CDR3 protein: CASTPTSSSRLSSYEQYF

J gene: TRBJ2-3
V gene: TRBV6-5
CDR3 protein: CASRQRTSGRPRGDTQYF

J gene: TRBJ2-1
V gene: TRBV3-1
CDR3 protein: CASSQDLAGGPNNEQFF